These 15 T cell receptor beta chains share one sample of origin, sequenced in a study of blood T cell repertoires in COVID-19. The repertoire was sequenced with immunoSEQ multiplex PCR; TCRdb's copy has only in-frame clones and lacks some. The repertoire consists of tens of thousands of clones, with about 80% occurring once and the leading ten covering under 9.5%. Sequencing was done on a sample of peripheral blood. These receptors were collected from a man between 65 and 80 years old with active or convalescent COVID-19.

This rearrangement joins TRBV2 to TRBJ1-2; 9 bases agree with TRBD1. Germline loops: CDR1 SNHLY, CDR2 FYNNEI. The V and J ends lost 5 bases and 7 bases, in that order; junction bases with no gene match: 5. The CDR3 totals 13 residues. The CDR3 DNA is TGTGCCAGCAGTTCCGGGACAGGGATTGGCTACACCTTC. This encodes CASSSGTGIGYTF.

This chain links TRBV9 with TRBJ1-4; TRBD1 is a possible D gene (5 bases). Germline CDR1 SGDLS, CDR2 YYNGEE. Trimming removed 4 bases at V and 10 bases at J, with 20 bases between. This CDR3 is 15 amino acids long. CDR3 DNA sequence: TGTGCCAGCAGCCCCCGGGGGTCGGGAGAGGGAAAACTGTTTTTT. Residues: CASSPRGSGEGKLFF.

This clone came up a few times. The rearrangement links TRBV7-2 to TRBJ2-3; TRBD2 aligns across 9 bases. CDR1 and CDR2 (germline): SGHTA, FQGNSA. V lost 1 base to trimming and J lost 2 bases; unmatched junction nucleotides: 4. The CDR3 has 16 amino acids. The CDR3 reads CASSLEASGDTDTQYF. CDR3 bases: TGTGCCAGCAGCTTAGAGGCTAGCGGGGACACAGATACGCAGTATTTT.

Turning to this clone: The same CDR3 can be traced to other DNA sequences in this sample. The rearrangement links TRBV19 to TRBJ1-1; 9 bases align to TRBD1. The CDR3 totals 14 residues. Trimming at V came to 6 bases and at J to 2 bases, leaving 4 bases not matched to a gene. Germline V gene data show CDR1 as LNHDA and CDR2 as SQIVND (reference sequence). CDR3 nucleotide sequence: TGTGCCAGTAGCGTAACAGGGGGCAACACTGAAGCTTTCTTT. Translation: CASSVTGGNTEAFF.

The rearrangement uses TRBV6-5 and TRBJ1-1, with D maybe TRBD1 (5 bases). This CDR3 is 14 amino acids long. Trimming took off 6 bases at V and 1 base at J, with 12 bases between the two ends. Germline CDR1 reads MNHEY; CDR2 reads SVGAGI. The CDR3 sequence: CASRRSRENTEAFF. CDR3 nucleotides: TGTGCCAGCAGACGTAGCAGGGAGAACACTGAAGCTTTCTTT.

The chain is built from TRBV10-1 and TRBJ2-7; 7 bases line up with TRBD1. V trimming: 2 bases; J trimming: 3 bases; junction bases outside the gene matches: 1. Per germline, CDR1 WNHNN and CDR2 SYGVQD (reference sequence). CDR3 size: 13 residues. This CDR3 reads CASSEGDSYEQYF. The CDR3 DNA reads as TGCGCCAGCAGTGAGGGGGACAGCTACGAGCAGTACTTC.

The J gene is TRBJ2-7, the V gene TRBV5-1; 10 nucleotides align to TRBD2. The CDR3 spans 14 residues. Germline CDR1 is SGHRS and CDR2 is YFSETQ. Trimming took 4 bases from V and 1 from J; bases not matched to a gene: 2. As DNA, the CDR3 is TGCGCCAGCAGCGCGACTAGCGGGTCCTACGAGCAGTACTTC. Translation gives CASSATSGSYEQYF.

This chain's CDR3 is CASSYITDTQYF. DNA of the CDR3: TGTGCCAGCAGCTACATCACAGATACGCAGTATTTT. The chain has TRBV5-6 and TRBJ2-3, with D hard to call. This CDR3 is 12 amino acids long. V was cut by 3 bases and J by 2 bases, with 4 bases left in between. Germline values: CDR1 SGHDT, CDR2 YYEEEE.

V usage is TRBV7-8 and J usage is TRBJ1-1; D unresolved. The V gene lost 6 bases and the J gene lost 6 bases, with 17 bases spanning the gap. The CDR3 runs to 14 residues. Germline CDR1 and CDR2: SGHVS and FQNEAQ. The CDR3 DNA is TGTGCCAGCAGTCCAAGGGAGAGGCTCTCTGAAGCTTTCTTT. As protein: CASSPRERLSEAFF.

This chain links TRBV6-5 with TRBJ2-7; tentative D call: TRBD1 (6 bases). CDR1 and CDR2 (germline): MNHEY, SVGAGI. The CDR3 is 13 residues long. Trimming took off 10 bases at V and 0 bases at J, with 13 bases between the two ends. CDR3 protein: CATRTDVSYEQYF. CDR3 in DNA: TGTGCCACTCGGACAGATGTCTCCTACGAGCAGTACTTC.

This clone came up a few times. The V call is TRBV27, the J call TRBJ1-5; TRBD1 might be the D (5 bases). Germline V gives CDR1 MNHEY, CDR2 SMNVEV (reference sequence). The V and J ends lost 5 bases and 1 base respectively, with 12 bases between them. The CDR3 is 15 residues long. CDR3 nucleotide sequence: TGTGCCAGCAGTCCCATAAGGGGAAGCAATCAGCCCCAGCATTTT. It translates to CASSPIRGSNQPQHF.

The DNA of the CDR3 is TGCAGCGTTACGCCAGGAAAGGTCGAGCAGTACTTC. It is translated as CSVTPGKVEQYF. J is TRBJ2-7 and V is TRBV29-1; D remains unclear. This CDR3 has 12 residues. Trimming took off 5 bases at V and 6 bases at J, with 14 bases between the two ends. The germline gives CDR1 SQVTM, CDR2 ANQGSEA.

The gene calls are TRBV5-3 and TRBJ2-7, with 13 bases lining up with TRBD2. TRBV5-3 is an open reading frame whose function is uncertain. The length of the CDR3 is 16 residues. J gave up 7 bases and V 5 bases, and 12 bases lay outside the gene matches. CDR3 sequence reads: CARSFGTSGEPWEQYF. The CDR3, as DNA: TGTGCCAGAAGTTTTGGGACTAGCGGGGAACCTTGGGAGCAGTACTTC.

The chain employs TRBV28 and TRBJ2-7, with 10 bases that match TRBD1. From germline, CDR1 is MDHEN and CDR2 SYDVKM. The CDR3 spans 13 residues. J lost 4 bases, V lost 8 bases, and 5 bases had no gene match. As DNA, the CDR3 is TGTGCCAGCTCGCCGGGACAGGGGTACGAGCAGTACTTC. Translation: CASSPGQGYEQYF.

The chain links TRBV18 to TRBJ1-1; 7 bases match TRBD1. The germline CDR1 and CDR2 sequences are KGHSH and LQKENI. CDR3 length equals 11 residues. V trimming: 4 bases; J trimming: 13 bases; junction bases outside the gene matches: 6. The CDR3 DNA sequence: TGTGCCAGCTCACAACAGGGGAATGATTTCTTT. Translating it yields CASSQQGNDFF.